This T cell receptor beta chain appears in the sequencing data of a study of CD8 T cells in ankylosing spondylitis. Whole-study findings and limits: Reactive arthritis synovial fluid and blood were previously reported to contain some motif variants. As reported, disease-linked clones showed significant enrichment in matched ankylosing spondylitis synovial fluid. A motif of under ten highly homologous TCR beta variants was seen as apparently characteristic of ankylosing spondylitis blood.

A note on this clonotype: The target antigen is unknown.

This CDR3 region has 16 residues. Losses at the gene ends were 4 bases for V and 5 bases for J; bases not matched to a gene: 9. The germline gives CDR1 LNHNV, CDR2 YYDKDF (reference sequence). It was by quantitative 5'-RACE with molecular barcodes that TCR beta libraries were made. TCRdb re-analysed the 5' RACE reads in MiXCR, keeping a single row per CDR3 protein. The profile shows over 150,000 distinct CDR3 sequences, 9.5% to 15% of them singletons. The V call is TRBV15, the J call TRBJ2-1; 9 positions agree with TRBD1. Material for sequencing was blood, either unsorted or a sorted T cell fraction (not recorded which). This sequence was found in a male donor with ankylosing spondylitis or in good health (not recorded which). Here the CDR3 DNA reads TGTGCCACCAGCAAAGGGACAGGGAGCTTTAACAATGAGCAGTTCTTC. Its translation: CATSKGTGSFNNEQFF.